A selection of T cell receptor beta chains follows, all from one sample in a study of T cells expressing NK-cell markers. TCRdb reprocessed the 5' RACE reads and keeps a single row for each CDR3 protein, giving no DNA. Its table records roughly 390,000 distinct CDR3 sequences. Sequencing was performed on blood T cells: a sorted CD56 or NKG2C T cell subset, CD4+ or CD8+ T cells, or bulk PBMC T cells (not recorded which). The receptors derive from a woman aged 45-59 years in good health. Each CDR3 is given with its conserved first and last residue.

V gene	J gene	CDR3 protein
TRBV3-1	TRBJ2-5	CASRQTGLGETQYF
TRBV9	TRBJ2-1	CASSVGGSGMGEQFF
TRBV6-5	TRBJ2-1	CASNAGLAGEQFF
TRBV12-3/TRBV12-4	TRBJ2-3	CASSFPGGTTDTQYF
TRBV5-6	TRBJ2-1	CASRVGSRGREQFF
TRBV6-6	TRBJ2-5	CASSYSSGTQYF
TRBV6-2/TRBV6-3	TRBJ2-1	CASSYSREWYNEQFF
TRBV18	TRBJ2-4	CASSHSAPPTNIQYF
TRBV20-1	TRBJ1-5	CSASKTQGGAFNQPQHF
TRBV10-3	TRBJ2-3	CAIAGGPADTQYF
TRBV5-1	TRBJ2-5	CASSRTEGGGETQYF
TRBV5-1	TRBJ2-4	CASSEAGGNIQYF
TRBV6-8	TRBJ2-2	CASSYRGLNTGELFF
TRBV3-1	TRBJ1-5	CASSQDASVGQPQHF
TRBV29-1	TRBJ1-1	CSVEPGRGAPYTEAFF
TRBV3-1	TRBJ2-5	CASSQERAPQVETQYF
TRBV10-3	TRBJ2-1	CAKKKSGRLYNEQFF
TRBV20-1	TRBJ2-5	CSASLSGGFSETQYF
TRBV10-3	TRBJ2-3	CAIRNGDTQYF
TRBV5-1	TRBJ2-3	CASSFAGGASGTQYF
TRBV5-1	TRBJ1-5	CASSLSGASNQPQHF
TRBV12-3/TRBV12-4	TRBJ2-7	CASSFEGLVYEQYF
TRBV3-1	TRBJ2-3	CASSQVDSGLAGGEDTQYF
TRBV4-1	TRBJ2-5	CASSQHRVGETQYF
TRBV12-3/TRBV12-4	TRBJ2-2	CASRTRTERVGELFF
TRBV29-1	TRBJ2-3	CSVEPSGADTQYF
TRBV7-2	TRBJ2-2	CASSPPGVSTGELFF
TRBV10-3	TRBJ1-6	CAINRGNSPLHF
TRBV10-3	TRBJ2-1	CAIKPSGYNEQFF
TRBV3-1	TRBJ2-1	CASERAGIYNEQFF
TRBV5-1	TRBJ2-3	CASSLDRTGDTQYF
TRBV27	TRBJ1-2	CASSLNGNYGYTF
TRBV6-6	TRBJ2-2	CASSYSLGPEQISGELFF
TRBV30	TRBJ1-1	CAWISVGRTEAFF
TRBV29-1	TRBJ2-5	CSVERAGRETQYF
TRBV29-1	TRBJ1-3	CSVAGDYSGNTIYF
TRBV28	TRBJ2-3	CASSFSYPGTQYF
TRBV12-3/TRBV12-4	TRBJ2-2	CASRRVLNTGELFF
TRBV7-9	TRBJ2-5	CASSLTGVGETQYF
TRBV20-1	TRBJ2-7	CSARDHAVRGEQYF
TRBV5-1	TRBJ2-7	CASSLGTSGTSSSYEQYF
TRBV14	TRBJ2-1	CASSPWGATGVNEQFF
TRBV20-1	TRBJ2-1	CSASGLAGGLGEQFF
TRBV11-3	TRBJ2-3	CASSLGLAGSDTQYF
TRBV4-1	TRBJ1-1	CASSHVPIRGRNTEAFF
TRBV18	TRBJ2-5	CASSLGLAGAYQETQYF
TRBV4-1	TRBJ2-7	CASSQDRGQGAKSYEQYF
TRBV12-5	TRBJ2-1	CASGSRDDEQFF
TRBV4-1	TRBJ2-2	CASSIPWPGHRTSGSQNTGELFF